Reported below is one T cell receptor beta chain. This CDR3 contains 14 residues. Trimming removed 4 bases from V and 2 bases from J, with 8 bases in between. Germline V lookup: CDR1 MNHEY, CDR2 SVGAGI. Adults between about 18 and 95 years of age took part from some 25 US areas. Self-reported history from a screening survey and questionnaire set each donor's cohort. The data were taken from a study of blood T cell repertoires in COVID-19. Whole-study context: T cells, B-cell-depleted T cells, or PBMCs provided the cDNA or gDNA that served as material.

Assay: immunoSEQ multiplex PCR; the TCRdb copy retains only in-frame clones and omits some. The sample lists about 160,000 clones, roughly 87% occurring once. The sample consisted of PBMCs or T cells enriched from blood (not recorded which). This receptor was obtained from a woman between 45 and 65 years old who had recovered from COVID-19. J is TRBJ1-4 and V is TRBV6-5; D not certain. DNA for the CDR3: TGTGCCAGCAGTTCGCTACTTACTAATGAAAAACTGTTTTTT. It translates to CASSSLLTNEKLFF.